This TCR beta chain was recovered during a study of cytomegalovirus exposure and HLA in healthy donors. The study, taken as a whole, reports: Researchers reported that three CMV-associated chains were confirmed in vitro as CMV antigen-specific. Prior analysis indicated that the majority of TCR beta V segments exhibited productivity approximately 87% or approximately 30% of the time. The study flagged approximately 180 TCR beta chains as cytomegalovirus-associated.

A note on this clone: The antigen remains undetermined.

PCR was performed using 60 Vbeta and 13 Jbeta primers. The method was immunoSEQ multiplex PCR; TCRdb's version includes in-frame clones alone and lacks a portion of them. This table holds over 100,000 clones. The sample taken for sequencing was PBMCs. The clonotype was recovered from a man aged 30 to 39 in good health and CMV-seronegative.

This chain's CDR3 is CASSFHPLSDWQGELFF. The CDR3 DNA sequence: TGTGCCAGCAGCTTTCACCCTCTCTCGGACTGGCAAGGGGAGCTGTTTTTT. This chain links TRBV7-2 with TRBJ2-2; weak D call: TRBD2 (5 bases). The CDR3 consists of 17 residues. The V gene lost 3 bases and the J gene lost 8 bases, with 22 bases spanning the gap. Germline V gene sequence: CDR1 SGHTA, CDR2 FQGNSA.